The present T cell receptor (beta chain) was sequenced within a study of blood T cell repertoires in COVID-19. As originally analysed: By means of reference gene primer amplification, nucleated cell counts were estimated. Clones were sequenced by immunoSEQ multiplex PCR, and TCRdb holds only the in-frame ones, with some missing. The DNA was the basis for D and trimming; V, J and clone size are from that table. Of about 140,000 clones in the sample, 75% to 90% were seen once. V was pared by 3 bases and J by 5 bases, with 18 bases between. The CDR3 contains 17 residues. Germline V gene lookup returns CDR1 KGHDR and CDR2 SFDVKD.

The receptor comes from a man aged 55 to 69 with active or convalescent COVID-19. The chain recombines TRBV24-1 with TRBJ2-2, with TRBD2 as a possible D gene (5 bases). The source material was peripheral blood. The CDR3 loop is CATSDPSGEGGTGELFF. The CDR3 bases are TGTGCCACCAGTGATCCCTCCGGAGAGGGTGGAACCGGGGAGCTGTTTTTT.